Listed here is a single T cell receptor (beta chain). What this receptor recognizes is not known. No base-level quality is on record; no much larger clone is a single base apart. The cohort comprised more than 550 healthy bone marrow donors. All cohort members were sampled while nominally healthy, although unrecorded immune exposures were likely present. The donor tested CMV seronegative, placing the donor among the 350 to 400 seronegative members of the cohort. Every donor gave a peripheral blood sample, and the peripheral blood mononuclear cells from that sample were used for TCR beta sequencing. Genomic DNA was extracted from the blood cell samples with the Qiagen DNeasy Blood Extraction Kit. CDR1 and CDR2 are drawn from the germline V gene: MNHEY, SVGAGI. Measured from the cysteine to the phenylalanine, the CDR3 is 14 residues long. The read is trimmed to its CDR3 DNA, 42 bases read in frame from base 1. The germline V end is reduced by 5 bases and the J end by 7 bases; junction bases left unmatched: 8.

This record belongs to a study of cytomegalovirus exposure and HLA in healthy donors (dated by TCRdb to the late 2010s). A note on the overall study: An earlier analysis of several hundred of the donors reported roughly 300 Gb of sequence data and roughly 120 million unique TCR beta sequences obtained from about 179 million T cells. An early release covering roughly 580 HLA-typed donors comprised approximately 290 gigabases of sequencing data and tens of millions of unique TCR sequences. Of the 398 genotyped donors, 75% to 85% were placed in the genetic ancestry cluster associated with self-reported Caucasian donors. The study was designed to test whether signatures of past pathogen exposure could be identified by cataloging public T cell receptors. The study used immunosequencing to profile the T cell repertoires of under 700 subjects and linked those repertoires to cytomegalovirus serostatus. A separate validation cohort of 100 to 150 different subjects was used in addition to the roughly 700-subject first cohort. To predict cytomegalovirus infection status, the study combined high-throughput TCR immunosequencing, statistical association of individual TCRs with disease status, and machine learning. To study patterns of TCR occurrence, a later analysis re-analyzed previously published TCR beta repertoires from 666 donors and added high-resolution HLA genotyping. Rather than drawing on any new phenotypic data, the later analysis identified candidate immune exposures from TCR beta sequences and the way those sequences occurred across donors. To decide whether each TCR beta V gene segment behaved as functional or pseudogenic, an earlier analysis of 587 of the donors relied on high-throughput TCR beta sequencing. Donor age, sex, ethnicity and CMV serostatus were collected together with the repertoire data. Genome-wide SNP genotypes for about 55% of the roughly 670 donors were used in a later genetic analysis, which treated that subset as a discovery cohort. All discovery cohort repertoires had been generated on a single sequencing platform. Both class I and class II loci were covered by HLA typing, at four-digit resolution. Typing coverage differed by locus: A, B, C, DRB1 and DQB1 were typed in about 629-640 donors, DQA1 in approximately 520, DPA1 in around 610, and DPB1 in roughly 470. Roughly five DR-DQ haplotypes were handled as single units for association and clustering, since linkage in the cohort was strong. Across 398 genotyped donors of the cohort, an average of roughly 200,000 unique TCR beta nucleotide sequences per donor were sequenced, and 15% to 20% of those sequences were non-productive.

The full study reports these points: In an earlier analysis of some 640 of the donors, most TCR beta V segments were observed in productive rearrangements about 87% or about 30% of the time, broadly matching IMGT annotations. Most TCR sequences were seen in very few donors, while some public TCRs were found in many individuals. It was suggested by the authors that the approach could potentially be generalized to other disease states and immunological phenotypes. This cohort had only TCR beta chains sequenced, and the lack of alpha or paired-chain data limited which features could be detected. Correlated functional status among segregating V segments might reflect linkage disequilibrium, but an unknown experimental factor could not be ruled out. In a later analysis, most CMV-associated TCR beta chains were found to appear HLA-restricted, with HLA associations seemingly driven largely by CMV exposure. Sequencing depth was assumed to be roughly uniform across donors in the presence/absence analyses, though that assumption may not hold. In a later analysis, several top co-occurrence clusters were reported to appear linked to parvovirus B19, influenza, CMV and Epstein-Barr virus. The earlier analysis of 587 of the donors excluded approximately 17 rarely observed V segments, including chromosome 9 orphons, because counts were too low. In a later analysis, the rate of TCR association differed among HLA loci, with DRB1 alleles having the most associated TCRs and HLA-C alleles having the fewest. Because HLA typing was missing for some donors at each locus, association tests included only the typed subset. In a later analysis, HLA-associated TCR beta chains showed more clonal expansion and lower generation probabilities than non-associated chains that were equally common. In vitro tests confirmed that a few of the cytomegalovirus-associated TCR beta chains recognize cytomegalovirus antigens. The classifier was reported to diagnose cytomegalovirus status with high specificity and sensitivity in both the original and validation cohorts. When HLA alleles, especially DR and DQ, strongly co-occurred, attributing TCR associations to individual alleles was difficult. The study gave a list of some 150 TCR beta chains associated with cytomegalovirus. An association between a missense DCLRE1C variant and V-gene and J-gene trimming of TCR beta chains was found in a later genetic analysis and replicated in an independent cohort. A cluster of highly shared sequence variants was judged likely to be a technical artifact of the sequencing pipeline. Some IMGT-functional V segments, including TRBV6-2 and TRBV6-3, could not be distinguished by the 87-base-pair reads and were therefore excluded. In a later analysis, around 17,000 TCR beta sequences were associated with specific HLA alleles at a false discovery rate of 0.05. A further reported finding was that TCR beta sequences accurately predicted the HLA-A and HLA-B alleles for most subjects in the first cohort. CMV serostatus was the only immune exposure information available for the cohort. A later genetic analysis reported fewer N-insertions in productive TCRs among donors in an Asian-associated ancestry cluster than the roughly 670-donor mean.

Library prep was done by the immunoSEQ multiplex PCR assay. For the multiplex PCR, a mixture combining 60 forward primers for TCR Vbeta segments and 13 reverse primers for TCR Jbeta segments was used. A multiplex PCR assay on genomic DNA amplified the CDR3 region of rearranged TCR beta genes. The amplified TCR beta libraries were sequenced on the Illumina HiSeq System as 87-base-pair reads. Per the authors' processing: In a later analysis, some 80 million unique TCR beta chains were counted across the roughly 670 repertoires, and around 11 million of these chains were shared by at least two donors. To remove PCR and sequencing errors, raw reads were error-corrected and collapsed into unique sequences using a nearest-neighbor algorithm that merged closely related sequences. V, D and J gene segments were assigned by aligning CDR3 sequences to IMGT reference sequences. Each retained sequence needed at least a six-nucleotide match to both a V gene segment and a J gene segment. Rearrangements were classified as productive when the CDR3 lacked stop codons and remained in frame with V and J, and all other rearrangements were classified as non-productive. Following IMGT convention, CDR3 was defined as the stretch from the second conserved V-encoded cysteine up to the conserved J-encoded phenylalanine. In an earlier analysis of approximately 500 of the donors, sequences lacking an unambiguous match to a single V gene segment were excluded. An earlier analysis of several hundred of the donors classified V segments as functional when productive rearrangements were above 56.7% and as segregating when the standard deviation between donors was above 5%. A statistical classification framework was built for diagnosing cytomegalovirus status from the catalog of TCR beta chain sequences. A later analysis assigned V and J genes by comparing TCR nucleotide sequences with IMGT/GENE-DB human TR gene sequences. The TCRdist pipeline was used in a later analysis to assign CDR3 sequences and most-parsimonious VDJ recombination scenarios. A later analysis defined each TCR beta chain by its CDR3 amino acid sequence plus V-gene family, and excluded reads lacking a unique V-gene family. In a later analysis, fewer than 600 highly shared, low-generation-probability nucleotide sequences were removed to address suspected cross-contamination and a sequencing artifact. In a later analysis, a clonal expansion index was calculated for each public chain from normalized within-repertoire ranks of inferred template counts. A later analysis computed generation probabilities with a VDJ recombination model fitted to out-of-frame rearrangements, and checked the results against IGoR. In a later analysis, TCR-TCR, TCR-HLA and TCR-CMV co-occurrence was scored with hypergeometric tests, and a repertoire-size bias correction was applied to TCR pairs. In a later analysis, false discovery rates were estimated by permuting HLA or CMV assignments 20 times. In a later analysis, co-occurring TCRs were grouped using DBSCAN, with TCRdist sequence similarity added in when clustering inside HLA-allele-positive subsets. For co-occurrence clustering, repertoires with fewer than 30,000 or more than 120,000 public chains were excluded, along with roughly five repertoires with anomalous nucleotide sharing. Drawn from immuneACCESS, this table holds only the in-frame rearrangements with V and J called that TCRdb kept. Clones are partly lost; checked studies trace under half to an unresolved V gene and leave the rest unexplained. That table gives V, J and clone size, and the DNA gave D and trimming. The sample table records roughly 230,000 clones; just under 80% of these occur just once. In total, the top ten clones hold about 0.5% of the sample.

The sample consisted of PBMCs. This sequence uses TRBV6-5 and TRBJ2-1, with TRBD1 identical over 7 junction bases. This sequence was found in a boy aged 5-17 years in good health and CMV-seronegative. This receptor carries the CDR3 CASSRQGGRNEQFF. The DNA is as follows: TGTGCCAGCAGTCGACAGGGTGGTCGTAATGAGCAGTTCTTC.